This TCR beta chain came from a study of T-cell reconstitution after alpha-beta-depleted transplantation in children. For TCRbeta, the library was prepared with unique molecular identifiers. In TCRdb, the PCR reads were re-called with MiXCR into one record per CDR3 protein. The repertoire holds approximately 510,000 distinct CDR3 sequences, with approximately 16% as singletons. V shed 8 bases and J 6 bases; nucleotides not matched to a gene: 16. Germline CDR1 SGHAT, CDR2 FQNNGV. This CDR3 comprises 17 residues. This TCR was recovered from a human donor who donated a stem cell graft to a child with acute lymphoblastic leukemia. The gene calls are TRBV11-2 and TRBJ2-2; 9 nucleotides align to TRBD2. The material sequenced was PBMCs from the stem cell graft donor, taken from the stem cell graft. CDR3 sequence (DNA): TGTGCCAGCCACTCCAAAAGCTTGGGACTAGCTCCCGGGGAGCTGTTTTTT. Protein sequence: CASHSKSLGLAPGELFF.